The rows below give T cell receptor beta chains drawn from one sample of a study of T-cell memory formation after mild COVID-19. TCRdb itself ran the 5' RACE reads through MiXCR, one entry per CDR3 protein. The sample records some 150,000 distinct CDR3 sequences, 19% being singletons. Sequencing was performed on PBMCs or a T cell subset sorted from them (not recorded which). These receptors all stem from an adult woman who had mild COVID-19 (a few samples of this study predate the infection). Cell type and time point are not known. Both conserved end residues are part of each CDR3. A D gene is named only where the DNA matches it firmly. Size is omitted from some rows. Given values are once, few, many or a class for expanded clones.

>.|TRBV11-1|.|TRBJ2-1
TGTGCCAGCAGCTTAGGGTTTAGTAACCATGAGCAGTTCTTC
CASSLGFSNHEQFF
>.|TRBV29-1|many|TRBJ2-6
TGCAGCGTTGAAACAGGGAGCTCTGGGGCCAACGTCCTGACTTTC
CSVETGSSGANVLTF
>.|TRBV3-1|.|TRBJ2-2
TGTGCCAGCAGCCAAGTGGTAACTCGGGCCGGGGAGCTGTTTTTT
CASSQVVTRAGELFF
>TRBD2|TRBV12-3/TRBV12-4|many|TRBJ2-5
TGTGCCAGCAGCCGACGGAAAGCGGGACTAGCGGGGGCGGGGGAGACCCAGTACTTC
CASSRRKAGLAGAGETQYF
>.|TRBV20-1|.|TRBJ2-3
TGCAGTGCCAGGCGGCCTTCGTTCGCAGATACGCAGTATTTT
CSARRPSFADTQYF
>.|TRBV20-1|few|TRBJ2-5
TGCAGTGCTCCTCGGATGGGACAAGAGACCCAGTACTTC
CSAPRMGQETQYF
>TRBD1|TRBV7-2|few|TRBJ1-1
TGTGCCAGCAGCTTACGGCAGGGGGCGAACACTGAAGCTTTCTTT
CASSLRQGANTEAFF
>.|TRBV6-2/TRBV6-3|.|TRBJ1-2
TGTGCCATCTCAAAGGGGCTCGGCTATGGCTACACCTTC
CAISKGLGYGYTF
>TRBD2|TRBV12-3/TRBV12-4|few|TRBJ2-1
TGTGCCAGCAGTTTAAGGACTAGCGGGGTATTAAACAATGAGCAGTTCTTC
CASSLRTSGVLNNEQFF
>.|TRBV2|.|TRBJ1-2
TGTGCCAGCAGTGAAGGGGCCCTCGGCTATGGCTACACCTTC
CASSEGALGYGYTF
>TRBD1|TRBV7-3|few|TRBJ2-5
TGTGCCAGCAGCTTAGGGAGACAGGGTGGGACCCAGTACTTC
CASSLGRQGGTQYF
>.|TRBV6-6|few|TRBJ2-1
TGTGCCAGCAGACCTACGAAACTGGGCGAGCAGTTCTTC
CASRPTKLGEQFF
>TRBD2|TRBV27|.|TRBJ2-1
TGTGCCAGCAGTAGGCCGGGACTAGCCCCTCGGCATGAGCAGTTCTTC
CASSRPGLAPRHEQFF
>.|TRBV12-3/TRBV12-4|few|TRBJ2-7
TGTGCCAGCAGTTTAAAGCACAGGTTCCCCTACGAGCAGTACTTC
CASSLKHRFPYEQYF
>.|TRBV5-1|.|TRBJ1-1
TGCGCCAGCAGCTTACTTACGGCGGGATTAAACACTGAAGCTTTCTTT
CASSLLTAGLNTEAFF
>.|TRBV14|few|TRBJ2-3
TGTGCCAGCAGCCAAGAAAGTCGGATATCCACTAGCACAGATACGCAGTATTTT
CASSQESRISTSTDTQYF
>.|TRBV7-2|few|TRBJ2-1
TGTGCCAGCAGCTTTTATGCTGAGCAGTTCTTC
CASSFYAEQFF
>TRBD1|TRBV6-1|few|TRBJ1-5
TGTGCCAGCAGTGAACAGGGGGCCTCCAATCAGCCCCAGCATTTT
CASSEQGASNQPQHF
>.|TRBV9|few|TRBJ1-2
TGTGCCAGCAGCTCGCGGAGTAACTATGGCTACACCTTC
CASSSRSNYGYTF
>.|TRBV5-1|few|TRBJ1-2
TGCGCCAGCAGCTTGGGGCAGGATAACTATGGCTACACCTTC
CASSLGQDNYGYTF
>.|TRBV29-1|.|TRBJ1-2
TGCAGCGTTCAGGGCTCTCTTTCCTATGCCTATGGCTACACCTTC
CSVQGSLSYAYGYTF
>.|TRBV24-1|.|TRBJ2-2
TGTGCCACCAGTGACTTCGGACGCGGACTCCTCAACACCGGGGAGCTGTTTTTT
CATSDFGRGLLNTGELFF
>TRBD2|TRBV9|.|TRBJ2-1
TGTGCCAGCAGCGTCCCATCCAGCGGGGGGGCCTATGAGCAGTTCTTC
CASSVPSSGGAYEQFF
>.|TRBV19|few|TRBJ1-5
TGTGCCAGTAGTAGAAGAAATCAGCCCCAGCATTTT
CASSRRNQPQHF
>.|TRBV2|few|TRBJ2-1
TGTGCCAGCAGTAAGGACATTTACAATGAGCAGTTCTTC
CASSKDIYNEQFF
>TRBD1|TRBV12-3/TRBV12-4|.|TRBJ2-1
TGTGCCAGCAGTTTAGGGGACAGGGCTCTGTTCTTC
CASSLGDRALFF
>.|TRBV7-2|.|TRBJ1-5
TGTGCCAGCAGCCCCCGCCTGGGGGTTACACAGCCCCAGCATTTT
CASSPRLGVTQPQHF
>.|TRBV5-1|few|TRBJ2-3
TGCGCCAGCAGCTCGATAGGTGGGGGGAGCACAGATACGCAGTATTTT
CASSSIGGGSTDTQYF
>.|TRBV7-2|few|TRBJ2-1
TGTGCCAGCAGCTCGGGGCGTTTAAACAATGAGCAGTTCTTC
CASSSGRLNNEQFF
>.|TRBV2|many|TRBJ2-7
TGTGCCAGCACCTTACTTACCTACGAGCAGTACTTC
CASTLLTYEQYF
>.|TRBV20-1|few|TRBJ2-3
TGCAGCGATATAGGGGCTAGCACAGATACGCAGTATTTT
CSDIGASTDTQYF
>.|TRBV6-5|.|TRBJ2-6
TGTGCCAGCAGTCGCGTGTCCGGGGGCTCTGGGGCCAACGTCCTGACTTTC
CASSRVSGGSGANVLTF
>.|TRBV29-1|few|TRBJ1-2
TGCAGCGTTGCCAGGACCCCGGGGTTCACGGGGGGCTACACCTTC
CSVARTPGFTGGYTF
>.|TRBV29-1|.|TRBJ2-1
TGCAGCGTTGACCCCGGGACTCAAGTTTACAATGAGCAGTTCTTC
CSVDPGTQVYNEQFF
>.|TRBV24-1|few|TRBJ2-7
TGTGCCTCCCCCTGGAACCACGAGCAGTACTTC
CASPWNHEQYF
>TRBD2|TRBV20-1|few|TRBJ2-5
TGCAGTGCTAGAGCCGGGACTAGCGGGACGAGCCAGTACTTC
CSARAGTSGTSQYF
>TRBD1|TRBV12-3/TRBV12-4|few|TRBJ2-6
TGTGCCAGCAGGCGCGGGACAGGGAATTCTGGGGCCAACGTCCTGACTTTC
CASRRGTGNSGANVLTF
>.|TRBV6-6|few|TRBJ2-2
TGTGCCAGCAGTTACCGGTCTAGGAGGGCCGGGGAGCTGTTTTTT
CASSYRSRRAGELFF
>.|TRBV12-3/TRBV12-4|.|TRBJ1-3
TGTGCCAGCAGTTCCCCGGGACGGGAAAACGGAAACACCATATATTTT
CASSSPGRENGNTIYF
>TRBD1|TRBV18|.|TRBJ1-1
TGTGCCAGCTCACCAAGGACAGGGTTCAACACTGAAGCTTTCTTT
CASSPRTGFNTEAFF
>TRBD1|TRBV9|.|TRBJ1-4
TGTGCCAGCACCCAGGGACAGTATAATGAAAAACTGTTTTTT
CASTQGQYNEKLFF
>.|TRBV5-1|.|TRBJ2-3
TGCGCCAGCAGGGACCAATGGGGGGGGCCGAGTTCGAATACGCAGTATTTT
CASRDQWGGPSSNTQYF
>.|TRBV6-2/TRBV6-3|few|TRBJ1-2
TGTGCCAGCAGGGACAGCTATGGCTACACCTTC
CASRDSYGYTF
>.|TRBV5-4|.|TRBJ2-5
TGTGCCAGCAGCTTGGCGAACAGGATCCAAGAGACCCAGTACTTC
CASSLANRIQETQYF
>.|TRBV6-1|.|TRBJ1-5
TGTGCCAGCAGTGGTGGAGGGTATAGCAATCAGCCCCAGCATTTT
CASSGGGYSNQPQHF
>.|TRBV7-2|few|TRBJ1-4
TGTGCCAGCAGCCAAAACTTAGTACGAGGTGAAAAACTGTTTTTT
CASSQNLVRGEKLFF
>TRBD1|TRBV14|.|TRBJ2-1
TGTGCCAGCAGCCAAGATCTCGGGACAGGAAATGAGCAGTTCTTC
CASSQDLGTGNEQFF
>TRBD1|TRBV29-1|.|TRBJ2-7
TGCAGCGTTGAAGATTTTGTAGGGACAGGGTCCCCTTACGAGCAGTACTTC
CSVEDFVGTGSPYEQYF